The sequence of this TCR beta chain was determined in a study of shared clonotypes between healthy human individuals. Background on the study: The study used three CD4 naive, three CD4 memory, two CD8 naive and one CD8 memory plate per donor.

CD45RO negativity and positive selection for CCR7 defined naive CD8 cells, a population that excluded terminally differentiated effector memory CD45RA+ cells. All the donors were Caucasian adults who lived in Nashville, Tennessee. Per the germline V gene, CDR1 is GTSNPN and CDR2 is SVGIG (reference sequence). The CDR3 loop spans 11 amino acids. The ends were cut back, 0 bases at V and 10 bases at J, with 10 bases in the middle. Concerning this clone: No antigen is known for it.

Study-level points and caveats: Generation probabilities of non-shared clonotypes were lower (relative to those shared by all four donors). Clonotype sharing among donors was thought likely to change with sequencing depth.

Produced via immunoSEQ multiplex PCR; TCRdb's table is partial and in-frame only. The table has about 2 million clones, approximately 94% seen once. This TCR came from a man aged 18 to 30 in good health. The V call is TRBV30, the J call TRBJ2-7; no clear D. Material for sequencing was naive CD8+ T cells sorted from blood. Here the CDR3 reads CAWSVLEVQYF. CDR3 sequence (DNA): TGTGCCTGGAGTGTATTAGAGGTACAGTACTTC.